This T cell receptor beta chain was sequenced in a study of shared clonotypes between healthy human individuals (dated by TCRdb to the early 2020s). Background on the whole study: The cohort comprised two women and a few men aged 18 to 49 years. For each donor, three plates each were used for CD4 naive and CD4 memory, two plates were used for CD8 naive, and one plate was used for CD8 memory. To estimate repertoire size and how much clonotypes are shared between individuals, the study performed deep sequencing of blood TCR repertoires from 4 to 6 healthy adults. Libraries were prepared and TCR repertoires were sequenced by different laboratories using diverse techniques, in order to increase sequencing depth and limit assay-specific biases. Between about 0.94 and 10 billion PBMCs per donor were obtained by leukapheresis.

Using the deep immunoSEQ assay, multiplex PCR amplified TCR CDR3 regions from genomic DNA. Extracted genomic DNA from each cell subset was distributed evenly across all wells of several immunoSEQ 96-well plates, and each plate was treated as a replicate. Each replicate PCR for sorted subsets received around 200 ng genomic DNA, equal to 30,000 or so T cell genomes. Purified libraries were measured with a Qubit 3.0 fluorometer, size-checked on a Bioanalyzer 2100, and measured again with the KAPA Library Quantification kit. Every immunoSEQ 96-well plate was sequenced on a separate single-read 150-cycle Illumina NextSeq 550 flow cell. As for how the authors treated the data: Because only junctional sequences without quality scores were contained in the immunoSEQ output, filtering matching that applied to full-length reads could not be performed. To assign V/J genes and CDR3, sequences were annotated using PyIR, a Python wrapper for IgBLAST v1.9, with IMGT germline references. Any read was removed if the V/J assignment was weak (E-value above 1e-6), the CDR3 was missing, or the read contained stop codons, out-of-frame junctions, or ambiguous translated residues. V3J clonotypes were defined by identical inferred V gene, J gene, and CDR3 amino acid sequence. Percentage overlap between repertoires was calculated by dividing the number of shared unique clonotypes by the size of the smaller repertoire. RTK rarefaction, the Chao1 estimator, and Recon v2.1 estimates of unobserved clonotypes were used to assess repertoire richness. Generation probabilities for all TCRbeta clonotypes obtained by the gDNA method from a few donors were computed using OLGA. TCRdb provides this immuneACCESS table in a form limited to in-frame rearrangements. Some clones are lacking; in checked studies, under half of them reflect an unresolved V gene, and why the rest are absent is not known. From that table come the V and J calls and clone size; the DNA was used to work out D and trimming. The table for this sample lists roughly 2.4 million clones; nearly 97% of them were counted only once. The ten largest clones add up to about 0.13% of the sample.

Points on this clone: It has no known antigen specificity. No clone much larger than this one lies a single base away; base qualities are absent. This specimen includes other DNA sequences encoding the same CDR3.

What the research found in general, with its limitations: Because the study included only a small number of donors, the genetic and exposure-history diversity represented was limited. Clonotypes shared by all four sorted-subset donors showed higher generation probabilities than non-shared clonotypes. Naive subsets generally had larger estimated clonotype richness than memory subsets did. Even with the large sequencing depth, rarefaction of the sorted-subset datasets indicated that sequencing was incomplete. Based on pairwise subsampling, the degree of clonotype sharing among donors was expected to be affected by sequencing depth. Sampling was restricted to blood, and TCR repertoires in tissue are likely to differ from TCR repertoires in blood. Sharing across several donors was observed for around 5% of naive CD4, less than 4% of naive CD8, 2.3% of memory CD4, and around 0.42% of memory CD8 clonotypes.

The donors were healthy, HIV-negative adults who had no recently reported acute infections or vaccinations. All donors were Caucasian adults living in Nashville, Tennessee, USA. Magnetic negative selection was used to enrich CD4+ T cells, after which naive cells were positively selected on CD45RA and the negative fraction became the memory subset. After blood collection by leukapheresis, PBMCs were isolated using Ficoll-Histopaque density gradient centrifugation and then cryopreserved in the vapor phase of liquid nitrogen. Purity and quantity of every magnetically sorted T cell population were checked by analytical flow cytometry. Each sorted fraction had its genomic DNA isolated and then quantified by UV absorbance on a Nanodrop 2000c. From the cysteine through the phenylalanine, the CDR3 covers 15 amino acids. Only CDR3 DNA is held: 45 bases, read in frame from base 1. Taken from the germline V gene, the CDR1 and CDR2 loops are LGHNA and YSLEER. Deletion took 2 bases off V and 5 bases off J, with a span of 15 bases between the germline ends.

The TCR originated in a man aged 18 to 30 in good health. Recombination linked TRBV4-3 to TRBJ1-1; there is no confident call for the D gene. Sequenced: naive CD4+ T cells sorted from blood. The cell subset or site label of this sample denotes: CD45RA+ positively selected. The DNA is TGCGCCAGCAGCCAACAGACTGGGCTGGGGACTGAAGCTTTCTTT. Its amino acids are CASSQQTGLGTEAFF.